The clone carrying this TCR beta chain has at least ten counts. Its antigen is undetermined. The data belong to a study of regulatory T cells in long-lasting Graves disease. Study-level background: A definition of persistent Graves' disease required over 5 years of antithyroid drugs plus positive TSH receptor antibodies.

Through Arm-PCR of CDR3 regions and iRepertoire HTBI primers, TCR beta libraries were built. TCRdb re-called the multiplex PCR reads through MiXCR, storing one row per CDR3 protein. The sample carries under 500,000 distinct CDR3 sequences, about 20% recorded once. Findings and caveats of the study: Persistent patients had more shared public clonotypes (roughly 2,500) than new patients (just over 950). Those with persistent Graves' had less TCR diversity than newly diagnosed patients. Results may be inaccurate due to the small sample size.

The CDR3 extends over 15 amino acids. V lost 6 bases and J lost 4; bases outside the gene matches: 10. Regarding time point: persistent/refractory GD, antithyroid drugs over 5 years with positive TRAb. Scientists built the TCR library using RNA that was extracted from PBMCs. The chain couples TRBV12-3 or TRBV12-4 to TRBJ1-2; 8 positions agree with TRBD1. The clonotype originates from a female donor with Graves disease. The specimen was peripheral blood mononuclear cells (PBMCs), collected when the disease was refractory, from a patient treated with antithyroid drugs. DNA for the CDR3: TGTGCCAGCAGCACAAACAGGGGGACCTTCTATGGCTACACCTTC. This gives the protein CASSTNRGTFYGYTF.